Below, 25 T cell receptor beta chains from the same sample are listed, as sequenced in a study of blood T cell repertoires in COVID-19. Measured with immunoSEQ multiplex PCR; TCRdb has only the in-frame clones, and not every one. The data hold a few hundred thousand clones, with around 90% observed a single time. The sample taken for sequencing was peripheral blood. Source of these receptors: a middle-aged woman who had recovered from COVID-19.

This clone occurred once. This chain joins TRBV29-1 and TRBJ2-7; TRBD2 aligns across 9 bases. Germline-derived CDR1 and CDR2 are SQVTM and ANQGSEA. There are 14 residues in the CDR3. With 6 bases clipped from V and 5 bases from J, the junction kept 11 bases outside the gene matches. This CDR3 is CSVKTASGIDEQYF. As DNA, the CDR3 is TGCAGCGTGAAAACCGCTAGCGGGATAGACGAGCAGTACTTC.

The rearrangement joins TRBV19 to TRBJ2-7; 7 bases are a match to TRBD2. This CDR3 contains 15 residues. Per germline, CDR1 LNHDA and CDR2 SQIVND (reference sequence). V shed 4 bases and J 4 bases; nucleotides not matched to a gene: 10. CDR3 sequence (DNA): TGTGCCAGTAGTACCCCCGGACTAGGACTATACGAGCAGTACTTC. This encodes CASSTPGLGLYEQYF. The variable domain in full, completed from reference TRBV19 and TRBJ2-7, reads DGGITQSPKYLFRKEGQNVTLSCEQNLNHDAMYWYRQDPGQGLRLIYYSQIVNDFQKGDIAEGYSVSREKKESFPLTVTSAQKNPTAFYLCASSTPGLGLYEQYFGPGTRLTVT.

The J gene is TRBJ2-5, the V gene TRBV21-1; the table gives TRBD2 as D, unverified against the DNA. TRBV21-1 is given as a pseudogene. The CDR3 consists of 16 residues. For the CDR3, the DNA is TGTGCCAGCAGCAAACCTACTAGCGGGCCCCAAGAGACCCAGTACTTC. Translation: CASSKPTSGPQETQYF.

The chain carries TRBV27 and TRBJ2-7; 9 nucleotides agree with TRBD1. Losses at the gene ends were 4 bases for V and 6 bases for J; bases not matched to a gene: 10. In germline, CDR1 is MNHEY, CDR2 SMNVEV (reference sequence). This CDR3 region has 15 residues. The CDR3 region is CASSSVTGGTAEQYF. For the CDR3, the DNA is TGTGCCAGCAGTTCCGTGACAGGGGGGACCGCCGAGCAGTACTTC.

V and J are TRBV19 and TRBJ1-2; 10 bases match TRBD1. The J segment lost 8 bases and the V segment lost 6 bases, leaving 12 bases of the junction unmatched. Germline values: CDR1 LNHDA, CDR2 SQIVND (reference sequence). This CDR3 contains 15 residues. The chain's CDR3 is CASSDRGQFILGYTF. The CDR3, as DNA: TGTGCCAGTAGCGACAGGGGGCAGTTCATATTGGGCTACACCTTC.

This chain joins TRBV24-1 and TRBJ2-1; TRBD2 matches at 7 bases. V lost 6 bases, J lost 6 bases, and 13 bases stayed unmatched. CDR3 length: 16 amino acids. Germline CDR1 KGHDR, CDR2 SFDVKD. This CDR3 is CATSTPGLGTTNEQFF. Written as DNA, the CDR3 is TGTGCCACCAGTACCCCCGGGCTCGGGACTACCAATGAGCAGTTCTTC.

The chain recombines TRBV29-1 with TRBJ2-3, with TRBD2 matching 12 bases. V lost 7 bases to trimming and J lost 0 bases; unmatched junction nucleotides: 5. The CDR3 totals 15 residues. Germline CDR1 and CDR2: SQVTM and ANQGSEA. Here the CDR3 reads CSAEGTSGSTDTQYF. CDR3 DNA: TGCAGCGCTGAGGGGACTAGCGGGAGCACAGATACGCAGTATTTT.

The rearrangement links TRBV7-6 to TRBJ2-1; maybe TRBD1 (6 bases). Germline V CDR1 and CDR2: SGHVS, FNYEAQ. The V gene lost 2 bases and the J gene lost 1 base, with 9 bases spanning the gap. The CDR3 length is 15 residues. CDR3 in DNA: TGTGCCAGCAGCTTAAAACAGGGTTCCTACAATGAGCAGTTCTTC. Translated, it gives CASSLKQGSYNEQFF.

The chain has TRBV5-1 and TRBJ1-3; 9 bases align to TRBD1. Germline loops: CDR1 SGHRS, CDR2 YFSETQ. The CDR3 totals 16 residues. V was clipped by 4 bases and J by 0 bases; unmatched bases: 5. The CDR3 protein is CASSPGTGNSGNTIYF. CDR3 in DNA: TGCGCCAGCAGCCCCGGGACAGGGAACTCTGGAAACACCATATATTTT.

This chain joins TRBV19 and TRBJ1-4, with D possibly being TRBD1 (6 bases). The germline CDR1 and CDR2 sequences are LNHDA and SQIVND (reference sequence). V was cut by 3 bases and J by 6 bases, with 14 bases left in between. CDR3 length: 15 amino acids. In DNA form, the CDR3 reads TGTGCCAGTAGTATTTGGACAGCTGGGGATGAAAAACTGTTTTTT. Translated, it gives CASSIWTAGDEKLFF. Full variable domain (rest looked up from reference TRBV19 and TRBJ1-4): DGGITQSPKYLFRKEGQNVTLSCEQNLNHDAMYWYRQDPGQGLRLIYYSQIVNDFQKGDIAEGYSVSREKKESFPLTVTSAQKNPTAFYLCASSIWTAGDEKLFFGSGTQLSVL.

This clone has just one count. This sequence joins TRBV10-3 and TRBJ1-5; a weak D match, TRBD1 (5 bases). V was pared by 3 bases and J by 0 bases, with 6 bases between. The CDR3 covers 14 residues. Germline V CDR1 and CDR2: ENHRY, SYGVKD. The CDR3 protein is CAISDRDSNQPQHF. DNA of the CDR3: TGTGCCATCAGTGACAGGGATAGCAATCAGCCCCAGCATTTT.

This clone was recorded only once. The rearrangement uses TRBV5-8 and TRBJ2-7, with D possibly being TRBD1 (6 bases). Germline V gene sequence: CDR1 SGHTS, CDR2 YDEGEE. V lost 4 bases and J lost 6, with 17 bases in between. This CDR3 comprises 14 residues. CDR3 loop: CASSRSGTPLEQYF. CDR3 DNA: TGTGCCAGCAGCCGCTCCGGGACACCGCTCGAGCAGTACTTC.

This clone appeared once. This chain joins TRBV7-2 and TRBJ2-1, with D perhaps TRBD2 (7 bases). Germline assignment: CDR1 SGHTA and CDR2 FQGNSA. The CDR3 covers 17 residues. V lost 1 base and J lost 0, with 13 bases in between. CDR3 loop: CASSLVSGGGSYNEQFF. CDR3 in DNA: TGTGCCAGCAGCTTAGTGTCGGGGGGCGGCTCCTACAATGAGCAGTTCTTC. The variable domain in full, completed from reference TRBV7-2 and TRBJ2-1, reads GAGVSQSPSNKVTEKGKDVELRCDPISGHTALYWYRQSLGQGLEFLIYFQGNSAPDKSGLPSDRFSAERTGGSVSTLTIQRTQQEDSAVYLCASSLVSGGGSYNEQFFGPGTRLTVL.

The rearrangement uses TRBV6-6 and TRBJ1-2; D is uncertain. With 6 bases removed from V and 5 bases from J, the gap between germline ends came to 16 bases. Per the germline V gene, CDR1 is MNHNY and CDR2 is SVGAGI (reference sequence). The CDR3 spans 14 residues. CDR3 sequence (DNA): TGTGCCAGCAGCTCGGAAAGGGAGTGGTATGGCTACACCTTC. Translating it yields CASSSEREWYGYTF.

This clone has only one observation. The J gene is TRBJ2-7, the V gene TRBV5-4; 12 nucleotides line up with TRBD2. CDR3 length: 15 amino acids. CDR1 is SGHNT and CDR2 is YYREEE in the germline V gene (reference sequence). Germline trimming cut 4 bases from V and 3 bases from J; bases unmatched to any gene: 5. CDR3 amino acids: CASSPPSGRDYEQYF. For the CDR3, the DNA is TGTGCCAGCAGCCCACCTAGCGGGAGGGACTACGAGCAGTACTTC.

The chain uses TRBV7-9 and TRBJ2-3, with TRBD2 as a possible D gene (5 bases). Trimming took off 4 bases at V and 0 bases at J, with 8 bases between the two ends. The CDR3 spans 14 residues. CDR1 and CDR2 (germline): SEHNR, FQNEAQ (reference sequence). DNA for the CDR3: TGTGCCAGCAGCTCGGACTTGAGCACAGATACGCAGTATTTT. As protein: CASSSDLSTDTQYF.

CDR3: CASTSYEGTEAFF. In DNA, the CDR3 is TGTGCCAGCACCTCATACGAGGGCACTGAAGCTTTCTTT. The chain uses TRBV7-3 and TRBJ1-1; no definite D call. Germline V gene lookup returns CDR1 SGHTA and CDR2 FQGTGA. The germline V and J ends were trimmed by 7 bases and 4 bases, with 13 bases remaining between them. The CDR3 has 13 amino acids.

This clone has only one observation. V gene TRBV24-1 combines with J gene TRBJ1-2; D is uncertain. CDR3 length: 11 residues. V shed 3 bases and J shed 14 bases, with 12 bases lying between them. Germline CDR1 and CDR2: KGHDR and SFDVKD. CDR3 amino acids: CATSDLQVLTF. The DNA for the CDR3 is TGTGCCACCAGTGATCTTCAGGTGCTGACCTTC.

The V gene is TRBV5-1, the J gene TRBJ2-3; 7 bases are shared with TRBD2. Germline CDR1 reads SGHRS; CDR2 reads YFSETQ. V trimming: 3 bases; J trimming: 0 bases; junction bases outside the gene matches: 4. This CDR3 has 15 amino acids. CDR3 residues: CASSSERGSTDTQYF. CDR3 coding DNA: TGCGCCAGCAGCTCAGAGCGGGGTAGCACAGATACGCAGTATTTT.

This CDR3 is CASSQSNRTGRLGAFF. CDR3 coding DNA: TGCGCCAGCAGTCAATCGAATCGGACAGGGAGGCTCGGAGCTTTCTTT. The chain is built from TRBV23-1 and TRBJ1-1, with 8 bases lining up with TRBD1. TRBV23-1 is placed among ORFs of uncertain function. The CDR3 has 16 residues. The J segment lost 10 bases and the V segment lost 0 bases, leaving 13 bases of the junction unmatched.

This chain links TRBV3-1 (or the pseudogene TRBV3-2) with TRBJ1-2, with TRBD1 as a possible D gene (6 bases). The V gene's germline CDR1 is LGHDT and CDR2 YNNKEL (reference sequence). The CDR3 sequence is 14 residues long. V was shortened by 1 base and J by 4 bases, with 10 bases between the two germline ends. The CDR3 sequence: CASSQGAGAYGYTF. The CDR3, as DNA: TGTGCCAGCAGCCAAGGGGCAGGGGCCTATGGCTACACCTTC.

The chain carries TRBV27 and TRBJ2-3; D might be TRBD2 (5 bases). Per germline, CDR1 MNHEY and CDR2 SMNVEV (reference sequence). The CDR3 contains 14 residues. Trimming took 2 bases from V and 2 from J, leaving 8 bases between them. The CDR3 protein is CASSLGSVTDTQYF. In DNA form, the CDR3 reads TGTGCCAGCAGTTTAGGTAGCGTCACAGATACGCAGTATTTT.

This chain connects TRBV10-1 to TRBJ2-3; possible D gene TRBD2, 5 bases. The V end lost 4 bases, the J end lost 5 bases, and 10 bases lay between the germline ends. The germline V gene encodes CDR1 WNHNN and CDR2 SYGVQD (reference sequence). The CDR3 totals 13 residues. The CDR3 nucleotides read TGCGCCAGCAGTGGGCTAGCCGAAGATACGCAGTATTTT. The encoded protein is CASSGLAEDTQYF.

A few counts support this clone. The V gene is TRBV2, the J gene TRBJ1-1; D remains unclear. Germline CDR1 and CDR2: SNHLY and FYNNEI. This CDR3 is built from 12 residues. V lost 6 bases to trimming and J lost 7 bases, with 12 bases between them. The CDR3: CASSQGGIEAFF. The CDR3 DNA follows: TGTGCCAGCAGCCAAGGCGGGATTGAAGCTTTCTTT.

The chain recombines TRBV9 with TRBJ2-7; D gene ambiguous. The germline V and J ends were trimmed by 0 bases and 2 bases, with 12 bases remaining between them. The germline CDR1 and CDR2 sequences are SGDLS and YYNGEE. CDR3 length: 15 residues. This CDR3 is CASSVGMSQPYEQYF. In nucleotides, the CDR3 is TGTGCCAGCAGCGTAGGTATGAGCCAACCCTACGAGCAGTACTTC.